Below, one T cell receptor (beta chain) is given with its context. This entry is derived from a study of control samples from healthy donors and cancer patients. The V segment lost 5 bases and the J segment 7 bases; nucleotides outside the gene matches: 15. Germline values: CDR1 PRHDT, CDR2 FYEKMQ (reference sequence). The CDR3 covers 16 residues. Sequencing used immunoSEQ multiplex PCR; TCRdb keeps in-frame clones, though not all of them. The sample consists of fewer than 200,000 clones, 90% of them appearing once. The V call is TRBV13, the J call TRBJ1-1, with TRBD1 matching over 8 bases. Sequenced: blood. This sequence originates from a woman aged 45-59 years in good health. CDR3 bases: TGTGCCAGCAGCCAATACCGAGACAGGGGCGGGGGTGAAGCTTTCTTT. Encoded protein: CASSQYRDRGGGEAFF.